Below, 31 T cell receptor beta chains from the same sample are listed, as sequenced in a study of cytomegalovirus exposure and HLA in healthy donors. Both 60 Vbeta primers and 13 Jbeta primers went into the PCR. Some clones are missing from TCRdb's copy, which holds only in-frame ones; the method was immunoSEQ multiplex PCR. The table has about 100,000 clones, around 80% seen once. The source material was PBMCs. Receptor source: an older woman in good health and CMV-seronegative.

This clone was seen only a few times. The J gene is TRBJ2-1, the V gene TRBV5-6; 12 bases agree with TRBD2. The V and J ends lost 5 bases and 0 bases, in that order; junction bases with no gene match: 0. The CDR3 has 15 residues. Germline V gene sequence: CDR1 SGHDT, CDR2 YYEEEE. CDR3 amino acids: CASRTSGGSYNEQFF. The CDR3 DNA is TGTGCCAGCAGGACTAGCGGGGGCTCCTACAATGAGCAGTTCTTC. The full variable domain, with the rest looked up from reference TRBV5-6 and TRBJ2-1, is DAGVTQSPTHLIKTRGQQVTLRCSPKSGHDTVSWYQQALGQGPQFIFQYYEEEERQRGNFPDRFSGHQFPNYSSELNVNALLLGDSALYLCASRTSGGSYNEQFFGPGTRLTVL.

In DNA form, the CDR3 reads TGTGCCAGCAGCGAGGAGGGTTCCACTGAAGCTTTCTTT. This codes for CASSEEGSTEAFF. The chain couples TRBV9 to TRBJ1-1; no clear D. Trimming shortened V by 3 bases and J by 4 bases, and 10 bases separated the two germline ends. This CDR3 has 13 residues. Germline V gene data show CDR1 as SGDLS and CDR2 as YYNGEE.

The gene calls are TRBV9 and TRBJ1-2; the D gene is possibly TRBD1 (6 bases). This CDR3 has 14 amino acids. Looked up from germline, CDR1 is SGDLS and CDR2 is YYNGEE. The germline V and J ends were trimmed by 0 bases and 3 bases, with 9 bases remaining between them. Here the CDR3 reads CASSVAPGDYGYTF. The CDR3, as DNA: TGTGCCAGCAGCGTAGCTCCAGGGGACTATGGCTACACCTTC.

The CDR3 is CASSLLTGTEAFF. The CDR3 nucleotides read TGTGCCAGCAGCCTCCTGACAGGAACTGAAGCTTTCTTT. V is TRBV14 and J is TRBJ1-1, with TRBD1 as a possible D gene (6 bases). The germline CDR1 and CDR2 sequences are SGHDN and FVKESK. This CDR3 has 13 residues. V lost 4 bases and J lost 5, with 11 bases in between.

The chain joins TRBV5-6 to TRBJ2-7; 9 nucleotides line up with TRBD1. The CDR3 runs to 13 residues. Germline CDR1 SGHDT, CDR2 YYEEEE. The V gene end was trimmed by 4 bases and the J gene end by 6 bases; junction bases not matched to a gene: 5. The CDR3 DNA reads TGTGCCAGCAGCGTGGGACAGGGTCTCGAGCAGTACTTC. Amino acids: CASSVGQGLEQYF.

This clone was recorded a few times. V is TRBV5-1 and J is TRBJ2-3; 8 positions match TRBD2. Looked up from germline, CDR1 is SGHRS and CDR2 is YFSETQ. Unmatched junction bases numbered 5, after V lost 2 bases and J lost 0 bases. The CDR3 sequence is 16 residues long. The CDR3 nucleotides read TGCGCCAGCAGCTTTTTAGCGGGACTTAGCACAGATACGCAGTATTTT. Amino acids: CASSFLAGLSTDTQYF.

The CDR3 nucleotides read TGTGCCTGGAGTTGGAGGGTGAACACTGAAGCTTTCTTT. Translating it yields CAWSWRVNTEAFF. The chain employs TRBV30 and TRBJ1-1; D is ambiguous. From germline, CDR1 is GTSNPN and CDR2 SVGIG (reference sequence). The CDR3 runs to 13 residues. Trimming stripped 2 bases from V and 0 bases from J, with 7 bases between.

The V gene is TRBV5-8, the J gene TRBJ2-4, with a tentative D call TRBD1 (7 bases). Germline V CDR1 and CDR2: SGHTS, YDEGEE. V was cut by 2 bases and J by 6 bases, with 18 bases left in between. The CDR3 covers 16 residues. The CDR3 sequence: CASSLGGGGITNIQYF. DNA of the CDR3: TGTGCCAGCAGCTTAGGAGGGGGCGGAATTACAAACATTCAGTACTTC.

This clone was counted between two and nine times. The genes are TRBV6-5 and TRBJ1-1, with a weak D call TRBD1 (5 bases). The CDR3 extends over 16 amino acids. Trimming left V 4 bases short and J 1 base short, with 16 bases between. Germline V gene data show CDR1 as MNHEY and CDR2 as SVGAGI. DNA for the CDR3: TGTGCCAGCAGTTCCCCCCAGGGCCGAGGGAACACTGAAGCTTTCTTT. Protein: CASSSPQGRGNTEAFF.

The chain uses TRBV12-2 and TRBJ1-1; the D call of TRBD1 is as the table states it, not checked on the DNA. TRBV12-2 is labeled a pseudogene. The CDR3 totals 17 residues. The CDR3 spells CASRSVGRDRMNTEAFF. The CDR3 DNA follows: TGTGCAAGTCGCTCAGTGGGTCGGGACAGGATGAACACTGAAGCTTTCTTT.

The chain carries TRBV9 and TRBJ2-7; TRBD2 aligns across 8 bases. This CDR3 comprises 15 residues. Germline CDR1 SGDLS, CDR2 YYNGEE. V shed 0 bases and J 3 bases; nucleotides not matched to a gene: 5. The DNA for the CDR3 is TGTGCCAGCAGCGTAGGGACTAGCTTAAGCTACGAGCAGTACTTC. Protein: CASSVGTSLSYEQYF.

V usage is TRBV27 and J usage is TRBJ1-1, with TRBD1 as a possible D gene (5 bases). The CDR3 length is 14 residues. Per germline, CDR1 MNHEY and CDR2 SMNVEV (reference sequence). The V gene lost 5 bases and the J gene lost 0 bases, with 10 bases spanning the gap. The CDR3: CASSLGRVNTEAFF. CDR3 DNA: TGTGCCAGCAGTCTAGGCAGGGTGAACACTGAAGCTTTCTTT.

The chain employs TRBV5-4 and TRBJ1-2; TRBD1 matches 12 bases. Germline V lookup: CDR1 SGHNT, CDR2 YYREEE (reference sequence). With V trimmed by 5 bases and J by 4 bases, 6 bases remained unmatched. The CDR3 is made up of 15 amino acids. CDR3 nucleotides: TGTGCCAGCAGGCCGGGACAGGGGGCCATCTATGGCTACACCTTC. It codes for CASRPGQGAIYGYTF.

In nucleotides, the CDR3 is TGTGCCAGCAGCTTAGTTTCTTCCTACGAGCAGTACTTC. Residues: CASSLVSSYEQYF. The rearrangement uses TRBV7-9 and TRBJ2-7; D remains unclear. The CDR3 length is 13 residues. CDR1 and CDR2 from the germline V gene are SEHNR and FQNEAQ (reference sequence). With 1 base removed from V and 1 base from J, the gap between germline ends came to 5 bases.

This chain links TRBV7-2 with TRBJ2-1; 8 nucleotides align to TRBD1. CDR3 size: 15 residues. J lost 8 bases, V lost 4 bases, and 10 bases had no gene match. Per germline, CDR1 SGHTA and CDR2 FQGNSA. The CDR3 DNA reads TGTGCCAGCAGCTCCGTGCCGCTGACAGGGGATGAGCAGTTCTTC. This sequence encodes CASSSVPLTGDEQFF. The variable domain in full, with the rest retrieved from reference TRBV7-2 and TRBJ2-1, is GAGVSQSPSNKVTEKGKDVELRCDPISGHTALYWYRQSLGQGLEFLIYFQGNSAPDKSGLPSDRFSAERTGGSVSTLTIQRTQQEDSAVYLCASSSVPLTGDEQFFGPGTRLTVL.

This clone was observed a handful of times. The gene calls are TRBV5-1 and TRBJ1-3; 7 bases line up with TRBD1. This CDR3 is 17 amino acids long. The V gene end was trimmed by 5 bases and the J gene end by 0 bases; junction bases not matched to a gene: 11. CDR1 and CDR2 (germline): SGHRS, YFSETQ. The CDR3 DNA reads as TGCGCCAGCAGTTCTGAGGGGACAGCCTTCTCTGGAAACACCATATATTTT. Translating gives CASSSEGTAFSGNTIYF. Full variable domain (outside the CDR3, taken from reference TRBV5-1 and TRBJ1-3): KAGVTQTPRYLIKTRGQQVTLSCSPISGHRSVSWYQQTPGQGLQFLFEYFSETQRNKGNFPGRFSGRQFSNSRSEMNVSTLELGDSALYLCASSSEGTAFSGNTIYFGEGSWLTVV.

In this sample, this clone turned up once. The chain joins TRBV29-1 to TRBJ1-2; 7 nucleotides match TRBD1. CDR3 length: 12 residues. Per the germline V gene, CDR1 is SQVTM and CDR2 is ANQGSEA. V trimming: 7 bases; J trimming: 4 bases; junction bases outside the gene matches: 6. For the CDR3, the DNA is TGCAGCGCTTGGGACAGCGGCTATGGCTACACCTTC. Translating gives CSAWDSGYGYTF. Looking up the rest from reference TRBV29-1 and TRBJ1-2 gives the full variable domain: SAVISQKPSRDICQRGTSLTIQCQVDSQVTMMFWYRQQPGQSLTLIATANQGSEATYESGFVIDKFPISRPNLTFSTLTVSNMSPEDSSIYLCSAWDSGYGYTFGSGTRLTVV.

V gene TRBV11-3 combines with J gene TRBJ2-1, with no clear D. The germline V and J ends were trimmed by 4 bases and 9 bases, with 13 bases remaining between them. Germline CDR1 and CDR2: SGHNT and YENEEA. The CDR3 consists of 13 residues. The CDR3 DNA reads as TGTGCCAGCAGCTATGGTGCAGGTAGTGAGCAGTTCTTC. It yields the protein CASSYGAGSEQFF.

V usage is TRBV4-3 and J usage is TRBJ1-2, with D unresolved. V lost 0 bases to trimming and J lost 5 bases, with 10 bases between them. Looked up from germline, CDR1 is LGHNA and CDR2 is YSLEER. The CDR3 sequence is 14 residues long. DNA for the CDR3: TGCGCCAGCAGCCAAGATAATCGAGGGTATGGCTACACCTTC. It specifies CASSQDNRGYGYTF.

The chain couples TRBV19 to TRBJ2-7, with TRBD1 matching 8 bases. Germline CDR1 is LNHDA and CDR2 is SQIVND (reference sequence). The CDR3 loop spans 16 amino acids. The trim removed 5 bases at V and 4 bases at J, leaving 13 bases unmatched. The CDR3 spells CASSPGEGRGLYEQYF. CDR3 nucleotide sequence: TGTGCCAGTAGTCCCGGGGAAGGCAGGGGGCTGTACGAGCAGTACTTC.

The chain joins TRBV4-3 to TRBJ2-3; TRBD2 might be the D (6 bases). V lost 0 bases and J lost 2, with 15 bases in between. Germline CDR1 is LGHNA and CDR2 is YSLEER. This CDR3 is 17 amino acids long. The chain's CDR3 is CASSQEPFRGYTDTQYF. As DNA, the CDR3 is TGCGCCAGCAGCCAAGAGCCCTTTCGGGGGTACACAGATACGCAGTATTTT.

The chain uses TRBV4-3 and TRBJ2-3; possibly TRBD1 for D (6 bases). Looked up from germline, CDR1 is LGHNA and CDR2 is YSLEER. Trimming removed 0 bases from V and 9 bases from J, with 10 bases in between. The CDR3 spans 13 residues. CDR3 coding DNA: TGCGCCAGCAGCCAAGATCGTAGGGGGACGCAGTATTTT. Translating gives CASSQDRRGTQYF.

The V and J genes are TRBV4-3 and TRBJ2-6; TRBD2 matches 7 bases. The CDR3 is 16 residues long. V dropped 2 bases and J dropped 1; count of bases not matched to a gene: 2. Germline CDR1 reads LGHNA; CDR2 reads YSLEER. CDR3: CASSQQRGSGANVLTF. CDR3 sequence (DNA): TGCGCCAGCAGCCAACAGCGGGGATCTGGGGCCAACGTCCTGACTTTC.

The chain combines TRBV5-1 with TRBJ1-5; D not certain. The CDR3 contains 15 residues. Per germline, CDR1 SGHRS and CDR2 YFSETQ. The ends were cut back, 0 bases at V and 3 bases at J, with 10 bases in the middle. For the CDR3, the DNA is TGCGCCAGCAGCTTGGCCGGTGCAACCAATCAGCCCCAGCATTTT. It translates to CASSLAGATNQPQHF. Looking up the rest from reference TRBV5-1 and TRBJ1-5 gives the full variable domain: KAGVTQTPRYLIKTRGQQVTLSCSPISGHRSVSWYQQTPGQGLQFLFEYFSETQRNKGNFPGRFSGRQFSNSRSEMNVSTLELGDSALYLCASSLAGATNQPQHFGDGTRLSIL.

The J gene is TRBJ1-1, the V gene TRBV7-9; the D gene is possibly TRBD1 (5 bases). The ends were cut back, 5 bases at V and 5 bases at J, with 18 bases in the middle. Germline V gene data show CDR1 as SEHNR and CDR2 as FQNEAQ (reference sequence). This CDR3 has 15 residues. The CDR3 sequence is CASSPAGAGGTEAFF. CDR3 DNA: TGTGCCAGCAGCCCAGCAGGTGCGGGGGGGACTGAAGCTTTCTTT.

CDR3 protein: CASSSGLAGVPAGEQFF. In DNA, the CDR3 is TGTGCCAGCAGCTCGGGACTAGCGGGAGTCCCGGCGGGTGAGCAGTTCTTC. J is TRBJ2-1 and V is TRBV5-8, with 14 bases identical to TRBD2. This CDR3 is 17 amino acids long. The V segment lost 3 bases and the J segment 9 bases; nucleotides outside the gene matches: 11. Germline values: CDR1 SGHTS, CDR2 YDEGEE.

This chain links TRBV6-5 with TRBJ2-3; D remains unclear. In germline, CDR1 is MNHEY, CDR2 SVGAGI. Trimming cost V 1 base and J 1 base, with 12 bases left between them. The CDR3 covers 16 residues. The CDR3 bases are TGTGCCAGCAGTTACTTCTCGCTAGAAGGCACAGATACGCAGTATTTT. Translation gives CASSYFSLEGTDTQYF.

The chain links TRBV28 to TRBJ1-5; D unclear. V was clipped by 8 bases and J by 6 bases, with 11 bases between them. This CDR3 has 12 amino acids. Germline V CDR1 and CDR2: MDHEN, SYDVKM. This chain's CDR3 is CASFDVGQPQHF. CDR3 nucleotide sequence: TGTGCCAGCTTCGATGTCGGTCAGCCCCAGCATTTT.

This sequence joins TRBV7-9 and TRBJ2-7, with D possibly matching TRBD1 (6 bases). The J call could be wrong; TRBJ2-5 is a better fit for the DNA end. This CDR3 region has 14 residues. CDR1 and CDR2 from the germline V gene are SEHNR and FQNEAQ (reference sequence). The CDR3 nucleotides are TGTGCCAGCAGCTTTACAGGGTCTCAAGAGACCCAGTACTTC. Residues: CASSFTGSQETQYF.

This clone has just a few counts. The chain's CDR3 is CASSPRADRVGGYTF. The CDR3 DNA reads as TGTGCCAGCAGCCCGCGCGCGGACAGGGTCGGTGGCTACACCTTC. This rearrangement joins TRBV7-9 to TRBJ1-2; 8 nucleotides align to TRBD1. The CDR3 has 15 residues. CDR1 and CDR2 from the germline V gene are SEHNR and FQNEAQ (reference sequence). V lost 5 bases, J lost 7 bases, and 12 bases stayed unmatched.

The gene calls are TRBV5-4 and TRBJ2-7, with 8 positions matching TRBD2. This CDR3 has 14 residues. V was pared by 2 bases and J by 7 bases, with 8 bases of the junction left unmatched. Germline lookup yields CDR1 SGHNT and CDR2 YYREEE (reference sequence). The CDR3 protein is CASSFGLLAGEQYF. Written as DNA, the CDR3 is TGTGCCAGCAGCTTTGGTCTGCTAGCGGGTGAGCAGTACTTC.